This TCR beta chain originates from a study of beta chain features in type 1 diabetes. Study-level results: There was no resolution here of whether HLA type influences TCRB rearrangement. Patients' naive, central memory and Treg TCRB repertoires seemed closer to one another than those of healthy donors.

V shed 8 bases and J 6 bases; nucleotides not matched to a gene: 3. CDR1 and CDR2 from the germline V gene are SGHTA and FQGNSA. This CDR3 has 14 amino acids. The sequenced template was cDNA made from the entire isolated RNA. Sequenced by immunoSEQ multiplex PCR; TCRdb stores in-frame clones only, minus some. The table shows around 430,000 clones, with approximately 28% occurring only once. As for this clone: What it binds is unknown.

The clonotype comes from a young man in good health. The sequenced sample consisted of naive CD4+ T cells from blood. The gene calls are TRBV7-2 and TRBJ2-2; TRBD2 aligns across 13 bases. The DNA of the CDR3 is TGTGCCAGCGGACTAGCGGGAGCGGCCGGGGAGCTGTTTTTT. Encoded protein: CASGLAGAAGELFF. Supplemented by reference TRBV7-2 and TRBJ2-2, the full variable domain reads GAGVSQSPSNKVTEKGKDVELRCDPISGHTALYWYRQSLGQGLEFLIYFQGNSAPDKSGLPSDRFSAERTGGSVSTLTIQRTQQEDSAVYLCASGLAGAAGELFFGEGSRLTVL.